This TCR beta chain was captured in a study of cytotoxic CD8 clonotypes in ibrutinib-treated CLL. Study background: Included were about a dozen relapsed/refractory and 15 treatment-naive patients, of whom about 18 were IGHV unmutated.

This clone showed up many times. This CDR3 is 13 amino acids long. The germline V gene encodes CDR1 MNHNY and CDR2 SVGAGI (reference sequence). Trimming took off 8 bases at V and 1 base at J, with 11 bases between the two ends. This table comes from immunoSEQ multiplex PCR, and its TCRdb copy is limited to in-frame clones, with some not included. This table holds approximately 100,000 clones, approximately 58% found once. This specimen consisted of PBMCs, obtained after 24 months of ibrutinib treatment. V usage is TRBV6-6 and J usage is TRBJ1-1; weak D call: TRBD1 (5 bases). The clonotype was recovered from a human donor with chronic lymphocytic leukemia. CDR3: CASEGEQNTEAFF. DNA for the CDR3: TGTGCCAGCGAAGGGGAGCAGAACACTGAAGCTTTCTTT.